The source of this T cell receptor (beta chain) is a study of T cell responses to AZD1222 COVID-19 vaccine. Study-wide results and limits: There were vaccine-associated CD4 TCRs across spike, dominant at 160-218 and 743-854. In the spike-specific TCR repertoire, nearly half reportedly target unmutated variant regions. Among AZD1222 vaccinees, only six or seven were seropositive at baseline. The sample set comprised mostly white British donors with more females, and clonal diversity was possibly underestimated.

Points on this clone: Its antigen is currently unknown.

Trimming stripped 0 bases from V and 0 bases from J, with 10 bases between. Germline V gives CDR1 SGHVS, CDR2 FQNEAQ. This CDR3 comprises 16 residues. Profiling relied on immunoSEQ multiplex PCR, and the TCRdb table lists in-frame clones only, not all of them. The sample contains 100,000 to 150,000 clones, less than 95% of which appear only once. This chain connects TRBV7-8 to TRBJ2-3, with TRBD1 as a possible D gene (5 bases). The origin of this receptor is an adult in good health. The sample consisted of peripheral blood, taken on day 0 of MenACWY control vaccination. The chain's CDR3 is CASSLALQGSTDTQYF. The CDR3 DNA is TGTGCCAGCAGCTTAGCACTGCAGGGCAGCACAGATACGCAGTATTTT. Filled out from reference TRBV7-8 and TRBJ2-3, the complete variable domain reads GAGVSQSPRYKVAKRGQDVALRCDPISGHVSLFWYQQALGQGPEFLTYFQNEAQLDKSGLPSDRFFAERPEGSVSTLKIQRTQQEDSAVYLCASSLALQGSTDTQYFGPGTRLTVL.